These 12 T cell receptor beta chains came from one sample sequenced in a study of blood T cell repertoires in COVID-19. Generated by immunoSEQ multiplex PCR, the TCRdb table keeps only in-frame clones and is missing some. The sample has 180,000 or so clones, about 75% seen once. Sequencing was done on a sample of peripheral blood. These receptors were taken from a woman between 45 and 60 years old with active or convalescent COVID-19.

V is TRBV6-1 and J is TRBJ2-7, with 7 bases aligning to TRBD1. The J segment lost 2 bases and the V segment lost 2 bases, leaving 3 bases of the junction unmatched. The CDR3 spans 14 residues. From germline, CDR1 is MNHNS and CDR2 SASEGT. The CDR3 region has the DNA TGTGCCAGCAGTGAAAACAGGGGTCCCTACGAGCAGTACTTC. Translated: CASSENRGPYEQYF.

This clone was counted between two and nine times. CDR3 coding DNA: TGTGCCAGCAGCCCGTGGACAGGGGGGGAGGATGGCTACACCTTC. It encodes CASSPWTGGEDGYTF. V is TRBV3-1 (or the pseudogene TRBV3-2) and J is TRBJ1-2; 10 nucleotides match TRBD1. V was clipped by 4 bases and J by 6 bases; unmatched bases: 8. The germline gives CDR1 LGHDT, CDR2 YNNKEL (reference sequence). The length of the CDR3 is 15 residues.

The chain uses TRBV7-3 and TRBJ2-7; 11 positions agree with TRBD2. The CDR3 has 16 residues. In germline, CDR1 is SGHTA, CDR2 FQGTGA. With V trimmed by 5 bases and J by 4 bases, 10 bases remained unmatched. CDR3 sequence reads: CASSPSGLAGTYEQYF. DNA for the CDR3: TGTGCCAGCAGCCCCTCCGGACTAGCGGGTACTTACGAGCAGTACTTC. Full variable domain (remainder filled in from reference TRBV7-3 and TRBJ2-7): GAGVSQTPSNKVTEKGKYVELRCDPISGHTALYWYRQSLGQGPEFLIYFQGTGAADDSGLPNDRFFAVRPEGSVSTLKIQRTERGDSAVYLCASSPSGLAGTYEQYFGPGTRLTVT.

The CDR3 DNA reads TGTGCCAGCAGAGGGACAGGGGTGTGGCAGTTCTTC. It codes for CASRGTGVWQFF. The rearrangement links TRBV12-3 or TRBV12-4 to TRBJ2-1; 10 bases line up with TRBD1. With V trimmed by 6 bases and J by 12 bases, 5 bases remained unmatched. The CDR3 length is 12 residues.

The chain has TRBV11-3 and TRBJ2-1; D call uncertain. With 3 bases removed from V and 6 bases from J, the gap between germline ends came to 12 bases. Germline lookup yields CDR1 SGHNT and CDR2 YENEEA. The CDR3 is 14 residues long. The CDR3 DNA reads as TGTGCCAGCAGCTTGGGCTTGGGCCCCAATGAGCAGTTCTTC. Residues: CASSLGLGPNEQFF.

This clone was seen a few times. The chain recombines TRBV7-3 with TRBJ2-5, with D tentatively TRBD2 (6 bases). This CDR3 spans 13 amino acids. V was trimmed by 5 bases and J by 0 bases, leaving 7 bases between them. CDR1 and CDR2 (germline): SGHTA, FQGTGA. The CDR3 DNA reads as TGTGCCAGCAGCCGGACTAACCAAGAGACCCAGTACTTC. Translated: CASSRTNQETQYF.

This clone turned up a few times. V and J are TRBV7-2 and TRBJ2-5; 10 nucleotides agree with TRBD1. CDR1 is SGHTA, CDR2 FQGNSA, per germline. Trimming took 3 bases from V and 5 from J; bases not matched to a gene: 6. This CDR3 contains 15 residues. The CDR3 nucleotides read TGTGCCAGCAGCTTTGACAGGGGGCGTGGGGAGACCCAGTACTTC. Encoded protein: CASSFDRGRGETQYF.

This clone was seen once. The V call is TRBV27, the J call TRBJ1-4, with TRBD1 as a possible D gene (6 bases). Per germline, CDR1 MNHEY and CDR2 SMNVEV (reference sequence). Deletions cut 2 bases from V and 5 bases from J, with 12 bases between. CDR3 length: 15 amino acids. In DNA form, the CDR3 reads TGTGCCAGCAGTTTAATGGGACAAACGAATGAAAAACTGTTTTTT. It codes for CASSLMGQTNEKLFF.

In this sample, this clone turned up a few times. The V gene is TRBV7-3, the J gene TRBJ2-1; a weak D match, TRBD2 (7 bases). The V end lost 6 bases, the J end lost 8 bases, and 23 bases lay between the germline ends. Germline CDR1 and CDR2: SGHTA and FQGTGA. The CDR3 extends over 16 amino acids. CDR3: CASSPQTAGRGYEQFF. DNA of the CDR3: TGTGCCAGCAGTCCCCAGACAGCGGGAAGGGGGTATGAGCAGTTCTTC.

The chain links TRBV5-1 to TRBJ2-3; D may be TRBD2 (6 bases). CDR3 size: 14 residues. CDR1 and CDR2 from the germline V gene are SGHRS and YFSETQ. V dropped 0 bases and J dropped 3 bases, with 8 bases sitting between them. The CDR3 is CASSLESGTDTQYF. In DNA form, the CDR3 reads TGCGCCAGCAGCTTGGAGAGCGGGACAGATACGCAGTATTTT.

The rearrangement links TRBV20-1 to TRBJ2-1; the match to TRBD2 covers 11 bases. CDR1 and CDR2 (germline): DFQATT, SNEGSKA (reference sequence). The junction had 5 bases not matched to a gene; V was cut back by 3 bases and J by 1 base. The CDR3 extends over 16 amino acids. CDR3: CSASRTSGFSYNEQFF. Written as DNA, the CDR3 is TGCAGTGCTAGTCGGACTAGCGGGTTTTCCTACAATGAGCAGTTCTTC.

This clone was observed a few times. The rearrangement uses TRBV10-3 and TRBJ2-2; TRBD2 is a possible D gene (6 bases). Germline CDR1 reads ENHRY; CDR2 reads SYGVKD. This CDR3 has 16 amino acids. The V gene lost 0 bases and the J gene lost 2 bases, with 10 bases spanning the gap. The CDR3 reads CAISESSSGNTGELFF. The DNA for the CDR3 is TGTGCCATCAGTGAGTCTAGTAGCGGAAACACCGGGGAGCTGTTTTTT.